The source of this TCR beta chain is a study of cytomegalovirus exposure and HLA in healthy donors. Study outcomes and limitations: HLA alleles were associated with 15,000 to 20,000 TCR beta sequences in a later analysis at 0.05 false discovery rate. In a later analysis, most CMV-associated TCR beta chains appeared HLA-restricted.

60 Vbeta and 13 Jbeta primers were used in PCR. In the authors' workflow: About 12 million of the 80 million or so unique TCR beta chains counted in a later analysis were shared. TCRdb's table, derived via immunoSEQ multiplex PCR, lists solely in-frame clones and lacks some. From that table come the V and J calls and clone size; the DNA was used to work out D and trimming. Found here are 120,000 to 150,000 clones, just over 70% of them singletons; the top ten hold approximately 1.6%. This CDR3 spans 15 amino acids. Looked up from germline, CDR1 is SGHRS and CDR2 is YFSETQ. Deletions cut 4 bases from V and 0 bases from J, with 10 bases between. About this clone itself: The antigen is not known.

The sequence was collected from a woman aged 30 to 39 in good health and CMV-seronegative. The chain links TRBV5-1 to TRBJ2-2, with D tentatively TRBD2 (6 bases). The specimen sequenced was PBMCs. Here the CDR3 reads CASSQAGANTGELFF. The CDR3 coding sequence is TGCGCCAGCAGCCAAGCGGGCGCGAACACCGGGGAGCTGTTTTTT.